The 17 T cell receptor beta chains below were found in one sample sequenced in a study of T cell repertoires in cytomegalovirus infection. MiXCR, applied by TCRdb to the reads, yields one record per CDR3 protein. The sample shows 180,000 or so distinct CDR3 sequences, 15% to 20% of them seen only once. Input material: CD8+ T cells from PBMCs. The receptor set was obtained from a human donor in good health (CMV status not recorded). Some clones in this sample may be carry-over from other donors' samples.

CDR3 region: CASSSDRSSYNSPLHF. As DNA, the CDR3 is TGCGCCAGCAGCTCAGACAGAAGCTCCTATAATTCACCCCTCCACTTT. This chain uses TRBV4-1 with TRBJ1-6; maybe TRBD1 (5 bases). In germline, CDR1 is MGHRA, CDR2 YSYEKL. This CDR3 is built from 16 residues. The V and J ends lost 5 bases and 0 bases respectively, with 11 bases between them.

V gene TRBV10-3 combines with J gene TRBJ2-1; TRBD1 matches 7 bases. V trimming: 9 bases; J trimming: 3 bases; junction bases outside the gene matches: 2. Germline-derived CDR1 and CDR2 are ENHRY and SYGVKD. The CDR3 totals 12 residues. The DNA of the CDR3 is TGTGCCATTGGGGACAGCTACAATGAGCAGTTCTTC. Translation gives CAIGDSYNEQFF.

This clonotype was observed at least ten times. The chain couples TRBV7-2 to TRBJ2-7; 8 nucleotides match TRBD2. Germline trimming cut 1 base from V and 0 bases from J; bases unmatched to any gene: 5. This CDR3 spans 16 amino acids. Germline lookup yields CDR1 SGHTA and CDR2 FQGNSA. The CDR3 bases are TGTGCCAGCAGCTTAGAGGTAGCGGGGTCCTCCTACGAGCAGTACTTC. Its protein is CASSLEVAGSSYEQYF.

The CDR3 here is CASSSEGRWTEAFF. CDR3 bases: TGTGCCAGCAGTTCTGAGGGGAGGTGGACTGAAGCTTTCTTT. The chain recombines TRBV6-5 with TRBJ1-1; tentative D call: TRBD1 (5 bases). Trimming took 4 bases from V and 5 from J, leaving 14 bases between them. This CDR3 is built from 14 residues. Germline V gene lookup returns CDR1 MNHEY and CDR2 SVGAGI.

The CDR3 DNA reads TGTGCCAGTAGCCACGGACTGATCAATGAGCAGTTCTTC. This gives the protein CASSHGLINEQFF. V is TRBV19 and J is TRBJ2-1; perhaps TRBD2 as D (5 bases). The CDR3 has 13 residues. Germline V gene lookup returns CDR1 LNHDA and CDR2 SQIVND (reference sequence). The germline V and J ends were trimmed by 6 bases and 6 bases, with 12 bases remaining between them.

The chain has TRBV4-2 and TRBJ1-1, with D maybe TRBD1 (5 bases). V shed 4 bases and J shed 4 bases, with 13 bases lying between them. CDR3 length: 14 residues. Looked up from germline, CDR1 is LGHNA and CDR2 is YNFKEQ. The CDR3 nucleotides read TGTGCCAGCAGCCCGGGAGGGGAGGGCACTGAAGCTTTCTTT. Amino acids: CASSPGGEGTEAFF.

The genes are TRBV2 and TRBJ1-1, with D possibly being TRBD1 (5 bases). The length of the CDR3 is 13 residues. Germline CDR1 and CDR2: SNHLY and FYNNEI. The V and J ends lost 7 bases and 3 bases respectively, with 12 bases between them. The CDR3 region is CASKKRGDTEAFF. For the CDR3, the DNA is TGTGCCAGCAAGAAAAGAGGGGACACTGAAGCTTTCTTT.

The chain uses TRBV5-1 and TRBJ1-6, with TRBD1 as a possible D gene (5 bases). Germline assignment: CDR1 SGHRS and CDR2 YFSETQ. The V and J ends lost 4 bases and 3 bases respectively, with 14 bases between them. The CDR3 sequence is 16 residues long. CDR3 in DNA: TGCGCCAGCAGCCCCCACGAGACAGTCTATAATTCACCCCTCCACTTT. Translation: CASSPHETVYNSPLHF.

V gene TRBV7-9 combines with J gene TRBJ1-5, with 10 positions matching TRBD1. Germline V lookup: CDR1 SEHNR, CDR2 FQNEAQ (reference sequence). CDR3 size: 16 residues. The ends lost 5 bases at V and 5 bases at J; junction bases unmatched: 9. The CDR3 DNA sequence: TGTGCCAGCAGCCCCCCGACAGGGGGCGAAGATCAGCCCCAGCATTTT. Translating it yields CASSPPTGGEDQPQHF. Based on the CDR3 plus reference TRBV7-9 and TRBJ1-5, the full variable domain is DTGVSQNPRHKITKRGQNVTFRCDPISEHNRLYWYRQTLGQGPEFLTYFQNEAQLEKSRLLSDRFSAERPKGSFSTLEIQRTEQGDSAMYLCASSPPTGGEDQPQHFGDGTRLSIL.

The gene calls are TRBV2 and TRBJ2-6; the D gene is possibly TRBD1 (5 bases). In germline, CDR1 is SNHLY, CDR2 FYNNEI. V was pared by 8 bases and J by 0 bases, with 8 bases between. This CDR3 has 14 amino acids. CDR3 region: CASADSSGANVLTF. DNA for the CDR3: TGTGCCAGCGCCGACAGCTCTGGGGCCAACGTCCTGACTTTC.

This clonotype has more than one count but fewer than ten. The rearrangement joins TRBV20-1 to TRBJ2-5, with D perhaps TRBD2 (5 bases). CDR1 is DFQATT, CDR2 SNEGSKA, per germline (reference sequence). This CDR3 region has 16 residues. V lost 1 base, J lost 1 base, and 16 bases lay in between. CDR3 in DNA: TGCAGTGCTAGAGTTATCTGGACTCTGGCCCAAGAGACCCAGTACTTC. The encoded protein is CSARVIWTLAQETQYF.

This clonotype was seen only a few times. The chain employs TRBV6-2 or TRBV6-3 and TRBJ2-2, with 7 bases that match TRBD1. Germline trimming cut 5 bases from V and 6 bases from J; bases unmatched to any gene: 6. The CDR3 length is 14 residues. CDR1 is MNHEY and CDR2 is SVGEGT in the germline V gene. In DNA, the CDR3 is TGTGCCAGCAGTCCTCAGACAGGGTCCGGGGAGCTGTTTTTT. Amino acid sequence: CASSPQTGSGELFF.

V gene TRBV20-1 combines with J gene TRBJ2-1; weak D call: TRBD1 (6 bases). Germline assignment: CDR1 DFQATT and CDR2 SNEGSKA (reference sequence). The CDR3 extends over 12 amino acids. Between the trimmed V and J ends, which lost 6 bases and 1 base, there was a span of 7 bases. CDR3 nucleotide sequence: TGCAGTGCGGACAGTTCCTACAATGAGCAGTTCTTC. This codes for CSADSSYNEQFF.

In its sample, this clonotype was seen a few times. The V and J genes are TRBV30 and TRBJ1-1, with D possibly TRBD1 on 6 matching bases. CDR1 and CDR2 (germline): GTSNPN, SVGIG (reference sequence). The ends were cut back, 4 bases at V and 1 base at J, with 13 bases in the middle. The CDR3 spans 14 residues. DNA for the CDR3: TGTGCCTGGACCATAAGGGGGGAGAACACTGAAGCTTTCTTT. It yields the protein CAWTIRGENTEAFF.

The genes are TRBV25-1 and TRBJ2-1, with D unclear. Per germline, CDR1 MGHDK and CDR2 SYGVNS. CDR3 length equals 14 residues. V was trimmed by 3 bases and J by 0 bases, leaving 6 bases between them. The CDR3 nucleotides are TGTGCCAGCAGTGACGGTAGCTCCTACAATGAGCAGTTCTTC. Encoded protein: CASSDGSSYNEQFF.

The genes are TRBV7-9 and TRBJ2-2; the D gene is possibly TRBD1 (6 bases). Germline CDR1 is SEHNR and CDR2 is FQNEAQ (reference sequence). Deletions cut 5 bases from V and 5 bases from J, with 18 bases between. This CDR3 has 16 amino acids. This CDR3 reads CASSPSRAGETGELFF. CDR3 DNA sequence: TGTGCCAGCAGCCCTAGTAGGGCAGGGGAGACCGGGGAGCTGTTTTTT.

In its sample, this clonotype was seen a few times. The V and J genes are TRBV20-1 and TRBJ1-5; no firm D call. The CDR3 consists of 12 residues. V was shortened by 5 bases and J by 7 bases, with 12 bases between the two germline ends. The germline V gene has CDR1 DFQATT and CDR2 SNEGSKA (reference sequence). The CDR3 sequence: CSAPLPDQPQHF. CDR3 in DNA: TGCAGTGCTCCCCTACCCGACCAGCCCCAGCATTTT.